The 11 T cell receptor beta chains listed next were all sequenced from one sample in a study of shared clonotypes between healthy human individuals. The assay was immunoSEQ multiplex PCR, and TCRdb's table has in-frame clones only and misses some. The data contain a few million clones, approximately 90% of them singletons. Sequencing used naive CD4+ T cells sorted from blood. The sample's subset: CD45RA+ positively selected. Receptors were obtained from a man between 18 and 35 years old in good health.

The rearrangement uses TRBV28 and TRBJ1-1; 7 bases match TRBD1. CDR1 and CDR2 (germline): MDHEN, SYDVKM. CDR3 size: 16 residues. J gave up 5 bases and V 2 bases, and 11 bases lay outside the gene matches. The CDR3 loop reads CASSLPGFSRGTEAFF. The DNA of the CDR3 is TGTGCCAGCAGTTTACCAGGGTTCTCCAGGGGGACTGAAGCTTTCTTT.

The chain links TRBV10-2 to TRBJ2-3, with TRBD2 matching 11 bases. Germline CDR1 and CDR2: WSHSY and SAAADI. Trimming removed 10 bases from V and 2 bases from J; junction bases left unmatched: 5. CDR3 length: 14 residues. CDR3 coding DNA: TGCGCCACGACTAGCGGGGTTCACACAGATACGCAGTATTTT. Its protein is CATTSGVHTDTQYF.

Worth noting for this clone: The identical CDR3 is also encoded by other nucleotide sequences in the sample. The rearrangement uses TRBV18 and TRBJ1-1, with D possibly being TRBD1 (6 bases). Germline loops: CDR1 KGHSH, CDR2 LQKENI. This CDR3 is 14 amino acids long. Trimming removed 3 bases from V and 1 base from J, with 9 bases in between. The CDR3 spells CASSPGQPNTEAFF. In nucleotides, the CDR3 is TGTGCCAGCTCACCGGGACAACCGAACACTGAAGCTTTCTTT.

V and J are TRBV5-4 and TRBJ1-1; D perhaps matches TRBD1 (5 bases). Trimming removed 0 bases at V and 1 base at J, with 10 bases between. Germline V gene lookup returns CDR1 SGHNT and CDR2 YYREEE (reference sequence). The CDR3 covers 15 residues. In DNA form, the CDR3 reads TGTGCCAGCAGCTTGGGAGGGGTTGGGAACACTGAAGCTTTCTTT. It codes for CASSLGGVGNTEAFF.

With regard to this clone: Other nucleotide sequences in the sample specify the same CDR3. This chain uses TRBV18 with TRBJ2-5; no reliable D call. Trimming removed 1 base from V and 2 bases from J, with 5 bases in between. The CDR3 has 13 amino acids. CDR1 is KGHSH and CDR2 is LQKENI in the germline V gene. The CDR3 spells CASSPQGQETQYF. CDR3 coding DNA: TGTGCCAGCTCACCACAAGGGCAAGAGACCCAGTACTTC.

The V gene is TRBV19, the J gene TRBJ2-2; TRBD2 matches at 9 bases. Germline-derived CDR1 and CDR2 are LNHDA and SQIVND (reference sequence). This CDR3 comprises 14 residues. V trimming: 7 bases; J trimming: 5 bases; junction bases outside the gene matches: 5. CDR3 loop: CASKPGLATGELFF. CDR3 nucleotide sequence: TGTGCCAGTAAACCGGGACTAGCTACCGGGGAGCTGTTTTTT.

The gene calls are TRBV18 and TRBJ2-6, with a tentative D call TRBD1 (5 bases). The CDR3 contains 15 residues. The ends were cut back, 1 base at V and 9 bases at J, with 13 bases in the middle. Germline CDR1 KGHSH, CDR2 LQKENI. The CDR3 here is CASSPQLRVGNVLTF. DNA of the CDR3: TGTGCCAGCTCACCACAACTCAGGGTTGGCAACGTCCTGACTTTC.

The chain is built from TRBV5-1 and TRBJ2-2, with 12 bases aligning to TRBD1. CDR1 SGHRS and CDR2 YFSETQ come from the germline V gene. V lost 3 bases and J lost 7; bases outside the gene matches: 4. The CDR3 runs to 15 residues. DNA for the CDR3: TGCGCCAGCAGCTCGGGACAGGGGGCTAACGGGGAGCTGTTTTTT. Translation gives CASSSGQGANGELFF.

This clone appeared once. The junction does not match germline at one end; this may be a read error. The sample holds other DNA sequences that translate to the same CDR3. V usage is TRBV19 and J usage is TRBJ1-5; 8 bases fit TRBD1. CDR3 length: 15 amino acids. In germline, CDR1 is LNHDA, CDR2 SQIVND (reference sequence). DNA of the CDR3: TGTGCCAGTAGTCTAGACAGGGGCCGAGATCAGCCCCAGCATTTT. It yields the protein CASSLDRGRDQPQHF.

The chain carries TRBV9 and TRBJ2-2, with D perhaps matching TRBD1 (6 bases). Trimming shortened V by 3 bases and J by 7 bases, and 16 bases separated the two germline ends. Germline V gives CDR1 SGDLS, CDR2 YYNGEE. The CDR3 runs to 15 residues. The DNA of the CDR3 is TGTGCCAGCAGCGCCGTACAGGGTCCAGGCGGGGAGCTGTTTTTT. Protein: CASSAVQGPGGELFF.

The J gene is TRBJ1-6, the V gene TRBV9, with D maybe TRBD1 (5 bases). The CDR3 is 15 residues long. Germline values: CDR1 SGDLS, CDR2 YYNGEE. V shed 3 bases and J shed 7 bases, with 14 bases lying between them. The CDR3 coding sequence is TGTGCCAGCAGCGCTCTGACAGCGCCAAATTCACCCCTCCACTTT. This sequence encodes CASSALTAPNSPLHF. The whole variable domain, remainder taken from reference TRBV9 and TRBJ1-6, is DSGVTQTPKHLITATGQRVTLRCSPRSGDLSVYWYQQSLDQGLQFLIQYYNGEERAKGNILERFSAQQFPDLHSELNLSSLELGDSALYFCASSALTAPNSPLHFGNGTRLTVT.